The 5 T cell receptor beta chains below were found in one sample sequenced in a study of cytomegalovirus exposure and HLA in healthy donors (dated by TCRdb to 2015 to 2018). Libraries were constructed by the immunoSEQ multiplex PCR assay. For the multiplex PCR, a mixture combining 60 forward primers for TCR Vbeta segments and 13 reverse primers for TCR Jbeta segments was used. As stored in TCRdb, this immuneACCESS dataset retains in-frame rearrangements with V and J assigned. A fraction of the clones does not appear; measured against another copy, unresolved V genes explain less than half of the discrepancy, and the remainder lacks a known reason. The sample data list about 190,000 clones, and approximately 88% of these were observed just once. The ten most abundant clones make up about 0.25% of the sample. The specimen was PBMCs. These receptors all come from a boy aged 5-17 years in good health and CMV-seronegative.

The chain uses TRBV10-3 and TRBJ2-7; 10 bases fit TRBD2. The CDR3 sequence is 13 residues long. Trimming cost V 6 bases and J 3 bases; bases outside gene matches: 2. The germline CDR1 and CDR2 sequences are ENHRY and SYGVKD. CDR3 sequence reads: CAIRGLANYEQYF. CDR3 bases: TGTGCCATCAGGGGACTAGCGAACTACGAGCAGTACTTC.

This rearrangement joins TRBV7-6 to TRBJ1-4; possible D gene TRBD1, 6 bases. Between the trimmed V and J ends, which lost 5 bases and 5 bases, there was a span of 18 bases. Germline loops: CDR1 SGHVS, CDR2 FNYEAQ. This CDR3 spans 16 amino acids. CDR3 in amino acids: CASSDTRGKYNEKLFF. The CDR3 coding sequence is TGTGCCAGCAGCGATACTAGGGGGAAATACAATGAAAAACTGTTTTTT.

The rearrangement joins TRBV5-5 to TRBJ1-5; perhaps TRBD1 as D (5 bases). Germline loops: CDR1 SGHKS, CDR2 YYEKEE (reference sequence). V gave up 0 bases and J gave up 1 base, with 5 bases separating them. The CDR3 length is 14 residues. CDR3 in DNA: TGTGCCAGCAGCTTGGAGGGGAGCAATCAGCCCCAGCATTTT. Translated, it gives CASSLEGSNQPQHF.

The chain employs TRBV15 and TRBJ2-2; D ambiguous. The V gene lost 3 bases and the J gene lost 5 bases, with 4 bases spanning the gap. Per the germline V gene, CDR1 is LNHNV and CDR2 is YYDKDF (reference sequence). This CDR3 has 12 amino acids. CDR3 nucleotides: TGTGCCACCAGCAGGAGGACCGGGGAGCTGTTTTTT. Translated, it gives CATSRRTGELFF.

The V and J genes are TRBV9 and TRBJ2-2; tentative D call: TRBD1 (5 bases). Between the trimmed V and J ends, which lost 7 bases and 4 bases, there was a span of 8 bases. CDR1 is SGDLS and CDR2 is YYNGEE in the germline V gene. The CDR3 is made up of 12 amino acids. The CDR3 bases are TGTGCCAGCTCACAGGTCACCGGGGAGCTGTTTTTT. This sequence encodes CASSQVTGELFF.